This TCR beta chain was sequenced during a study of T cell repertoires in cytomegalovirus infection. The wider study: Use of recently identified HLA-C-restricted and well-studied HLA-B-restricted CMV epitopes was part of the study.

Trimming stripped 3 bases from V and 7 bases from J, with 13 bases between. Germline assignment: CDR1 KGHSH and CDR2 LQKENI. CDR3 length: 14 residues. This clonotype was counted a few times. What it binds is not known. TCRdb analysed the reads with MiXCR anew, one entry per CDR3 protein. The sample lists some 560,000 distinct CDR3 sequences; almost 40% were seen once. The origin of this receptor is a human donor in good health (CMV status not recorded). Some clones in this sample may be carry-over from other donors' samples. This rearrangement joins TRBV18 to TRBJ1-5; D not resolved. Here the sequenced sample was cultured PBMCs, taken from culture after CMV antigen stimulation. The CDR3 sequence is CASSPRAGGQPQHF. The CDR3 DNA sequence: TGTGCCAGCTCACCGAGGGCAGGCGGCCAGCCCCAGCATTTT.